This record concerns one TCR beta chain sequence. Its antigen is unknown. The entry originates in a study of siplizumab effects on memory and regulatory T cells. Libraries were prepared by immunoSEQ multiplex PCR; TCRdb keeps only in-frame clonotypes and omits some of them. The data contain about 97,000 clones, 92% of them singletons. Study-wide points: Among alloreactive clones, only a minor fraction mapped to unstimulated subsets. The Treg-derived share of mappable alloreactive CD4+ clones averaged 68.8% with siplizumab and roughly 28% in controls.

The CDR3 covers 15 residues. Germline CDR1 is MRHNA and CDR2 is SNTAGT. V trimming: 6 bases; J trimming: 4 bases; junction bases outside the gene matches: 5. What was sequenced was CD4+ T cells sorted from blood. This sequence was found in a human donor in good health. The chain is built from TRBV6-4 and TRBJ2-1; TRBD2 matches at 11 bases. In DNA form, the CDR3 reads TGTGCCAGCAGCTCTGGACTAGCGGGTTACAATGAGCAGTTCTTC. It encodes CASSSGLAGYNEQFF.